This T cell receptor (beta chain) was obtained from a study of blood T cell repertoires in COVID-19. Trimming left V 2 bases short and J 10 bases short, with 12 bases between. This CDR3 contains 14 residues. Germline-derived CDR1 and CDR2 are MNHEY and SVGEGT. Source study methods: For nucleated cells, counts were estimated from reference gene primer amplification. Sequencing used immunoSEQ multiplex PCR; TCRdb keeps in-frame clones, though not all of them. That table supplies the V and J calls and clone size; D and trimming were determined from the DNA. This sample yields fewer than 350,000 clones, of which 86% are seen a single time; approximately 12% belongs to the top ten.

Input material: peripheral blood. V is TRBV6-2 or TRBV6-3 and J is TRBJ1-6; D gene ambiguous. The TCR sequence derives from a young woman with COVID-19, enrolled during active disease. CDR3 loop: CASSYGGRGSPLHF. The CDR3 DNA is TGTGCCAGCAGTTACGGAGGGAGAGGCTCACCCCTCCACTTT.